This T cell receptor beta chain was retrieved from a study of T-cell reconstitution after alpha-beta-depleted transplantation in children (dated by TCRdb to the mid-2010s). With respect to the entire study: T-cell immune reconstitution after TCRalphabeta/CD19-depleted allogeneic hematopoietic cell transplantation in children was quantitatively tracked in the study by means of TCR repertoire profiling.

The germline V gene encodes CDR1 SGHVS and CDR2 FQNEAQ. Taken from cysteine to phenylalanine, the CDR3 has 15 residues. Solely the CDR3 DNA is kept, with 45 bases framed from the first base. Trimming removed 2 bases from V and 3 bases from J; the gene matches leave 5 bases unexplained. Study-level results and caveats: Over the following months the frequencies of hyperexpanded clones went down, and after one year T-cell counts and TCRbeta diversity were mostly credited to newly produced T cells. The apparently early recovery of alphabetaT-cell counts about two months after transplant reportedly depended on only several hundred rapidly expanded clones that came from non-depleted graft cells. In some patients, high TCRbeta diversity at day 60 was attributed to recipient T cells and intrathymic progenitors that had survived conditioning.

The method behind the library was PCR. Sequenced using an Illumina HiSeq 2500. To normalize quantification of the TCRbeta repertoire, the TCR libraries were built with molecular barcoding that relied on unique molecular identifiers. TCRdb reprocessing: public reads trimmed at Q25 with fastp, clones called with MiXCR, in-frame beta chains kept. Rows with a matching CDR3 protein are joined into one entry that keeps the most common DNA and genes. This sample lists about 17,000 distinct CDR3 sequences; roughly 5.3% were detected once. About 6.3% of the sample is held by the ten biggest clonotypes. This clonotype is deemed large (0.1 to 1%). Its antigen target is currently unknown. Per-base quality was not reported, and no clone a single base away is much larger than it. In light of the paper, this sample's treatment or condition label describes: allogeneic hematopoietic cell transplantation with graft depleted of TCRalphabeta T cells and CD19 B cells. TCRalphabeta/CD19-depleted allogeneic hematopoietic cell grafts were given to the transplant recipients, all of whom were children.

The rearranged chain carries TRBV7-8 and TRBJ2-7, with 9 bases aligning to TRBD1. The sample in question was PBMCs, obtained before TCRalphabeta/CD19-depleted stem cell transplant. This TCR was recovered from a boy younger than 18 with acute lymphoblastic leukemia, due to receive a stem cell transplant. The DNA sequence is TGTGCCAGCAGCTTATCTTCGACAGGGGGCTACGAGCAGTACTTC. This yields the protein CASSLSSTGGYEQYF.